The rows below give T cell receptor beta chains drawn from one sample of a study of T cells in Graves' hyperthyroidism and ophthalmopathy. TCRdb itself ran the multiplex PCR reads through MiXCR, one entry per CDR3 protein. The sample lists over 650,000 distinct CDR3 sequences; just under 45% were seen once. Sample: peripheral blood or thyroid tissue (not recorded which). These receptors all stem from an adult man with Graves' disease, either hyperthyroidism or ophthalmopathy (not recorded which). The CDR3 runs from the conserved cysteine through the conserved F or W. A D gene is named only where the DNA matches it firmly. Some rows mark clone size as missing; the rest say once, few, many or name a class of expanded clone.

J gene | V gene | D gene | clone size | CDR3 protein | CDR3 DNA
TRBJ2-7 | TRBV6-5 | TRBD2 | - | CASRLKASGGEQYF | TGTGCCAGCAGACTAAAGGCCAGCGGGGGCGAGCAGTACTTC
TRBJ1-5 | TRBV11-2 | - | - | CASRPGVNGNQPQHF | TGTGCCAGCAGACCGGGGGTTAATGGCAATCAGCCCCAGCATTTT
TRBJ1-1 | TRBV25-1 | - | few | CASAMNTEAFF | TGTGCCAGCGCCATGAACACTGAAGCTTTCTTT
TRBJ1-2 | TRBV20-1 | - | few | CSARDSRKVYGYTF | TGCAGTGCTAGAGATTCCCGGAAGGTCTATGGCTACACCTTC
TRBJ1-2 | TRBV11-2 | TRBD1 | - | CASSLEGTGYYGYTF | TGTGCCAGCAGCTTAGAAGGGACAGGGTACTATGGCTACACCTTC
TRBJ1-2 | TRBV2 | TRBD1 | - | CASSQGGTTSYGYTF | TGTGCCAGCAGCCAAGGGGGCACTACGAGTTATGGCTACACCTTC
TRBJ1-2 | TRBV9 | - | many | CASSPQGMAYGYTF | TGTGCCAGCAGCCCGCAGGGGATGGCCTATGGCTACACCTTC
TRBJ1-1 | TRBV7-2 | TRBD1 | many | CASSSMGQFGSEAFF | TGTGCCAGCAGCTCAATGGGACAGTTCGGATCCGAAGCTTTCTTT
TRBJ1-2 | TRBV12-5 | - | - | CASVEGTNGYTF | TGTGCTAGTGTCGAAGGTACTAATGGCTACACCTTC
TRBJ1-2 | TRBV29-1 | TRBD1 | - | CSVEDQGAVEGYTF | TGCAGCGTTGAAGATCAGGGGGCGGTCGAAGGCTACACCTTC
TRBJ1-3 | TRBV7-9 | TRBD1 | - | CASSSEIGTGGGNTIYF | TGTGCCAGCAGCTCAGAGATAGGGACAGGGGGCGGAAACACCATATATTTT
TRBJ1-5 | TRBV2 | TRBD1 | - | CASRDRVKDQPQHF | TGTGCCAGCCGGGACAGGGTAAAGGATCAGCCCCAGCATTTT
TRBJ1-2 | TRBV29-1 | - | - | CSSLVHAGDYGYTF | TGCAGCTCACTTGTACATGCAGGGGACTATGGCTACACCTTC
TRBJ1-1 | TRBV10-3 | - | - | CAIGVGHTEAFF | TGTGCCATCGGGGTAGGACACACTGAAGCTTTCTTT
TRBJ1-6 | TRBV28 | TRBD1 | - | CASTRGLSNSPLHF | TGTGCCAGCACCAGGGGGTTAAGCAATTCACCCCTCCACTTT
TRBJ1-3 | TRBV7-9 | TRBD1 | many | CASSSRGDRADF | TGTGCCAGCAGCTCGCGCGGGGACAGGGCGGATTTT
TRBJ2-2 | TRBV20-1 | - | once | CSPPRRGTSPIGELFF | TGCAGCCCTCCACGGCGTGGGACATCCCCTATCGGGGAGCTGTTTTTT
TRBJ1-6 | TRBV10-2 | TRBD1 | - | CASSESKGQGNSPLHF | TGCGCCAGCAGTGAGTCGAAAGGACAGGGTAATTCACCCCTCCACTTT
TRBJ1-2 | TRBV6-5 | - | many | CASSDTHYGYTF | TGTGCCAGCAGTGATACCCACTATGGCTACACCTTC
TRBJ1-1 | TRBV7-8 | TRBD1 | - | CASSSSDRPSTEAFF | TGTGCCAGCAGCTCCTCGGACAGGCCCAGCACTGAAGCTTTCTTT
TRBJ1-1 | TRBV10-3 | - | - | CAISEAVHTEAFF | TGTGCCATCAGTGAAGCAGTCCACACTGAAGCTTTCTTT
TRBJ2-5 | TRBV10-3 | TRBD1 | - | CAISESWTGNQETQYF | TGTGCCATCAGTGAGTCTTGGACAGGGAACCAAGAGACCCAGTACTTC
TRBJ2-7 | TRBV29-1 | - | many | CSVSKSYEQYF | TGCAGCGTGTCCAAGTCCTACGAGCAGTACTTC
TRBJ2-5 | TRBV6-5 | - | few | CASSSQLETQYF | TGTGCCAGCAGTTCCCAACTAGAGACCCAGTACTTC
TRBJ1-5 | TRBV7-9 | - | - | CASSFTGSGQPQHF | TGTGCCAGCAGCTTTACCGGGTCCGGGCAGCCCCAGCATTTT
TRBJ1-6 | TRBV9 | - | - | CASTDPPGTSPLHF | TGTGCCAGCACCGACCCTCCTGGGACTTCACCCCTCCACTTT
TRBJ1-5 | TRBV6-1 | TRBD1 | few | CASSQTGLVNQPQHF | TGTGCCAGCAGTCAGACAGGGCTGGTCAATCAGCCCCAGCATTTT
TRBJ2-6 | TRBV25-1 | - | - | CASSEGGSGANALTF | TGTGCCAGCAGTGAAGGGGGGTCTGGGGCCAACGCGCTGACTTTC
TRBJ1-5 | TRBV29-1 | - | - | CSVRAGNQPQHF | TGCAGCGTTCGAGCAGGGAATCAGCCCCAGCATTTT
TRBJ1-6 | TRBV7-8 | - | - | CASSLSPVVPLHF | TGTGCCAGCAGCTTGTCTCCGGTGGTCCCCCTCCACTTT
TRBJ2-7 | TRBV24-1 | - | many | CATSDPGTYEQYF | TGTGCCACCAGTGACCCCGGGACTTACGAGCAGTACTTC
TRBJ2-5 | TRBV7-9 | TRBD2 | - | CASSQVLAGGGETQYF | TGTGCCAGCAGCCAAGTCTTAGCGGGGGGGGGAGAGACCCAGTACTTC
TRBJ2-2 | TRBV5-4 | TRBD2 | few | CASSPPSGQNTGELFF | TGTGCCAGCAGCCCCCCTAGCGGGCAGAACACCGGGGAGCTGTTTTTT
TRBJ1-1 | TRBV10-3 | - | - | CASSESGRSEAFF | TGTGCCAGCAGTGAAAGTGGACGATCTGAAGCTTTCTTT
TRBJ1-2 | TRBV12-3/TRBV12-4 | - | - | CASSLPAGLGYTF | TGTGCCAGCAGTTTACCCGCAGGACTTGGCTACACCTTC
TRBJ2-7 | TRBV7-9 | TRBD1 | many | CASSPPGQRTYEQYF | TGTGCCAGCAGCCCTCCGGGACAGCGGACCTACGAGCAGTACTTC
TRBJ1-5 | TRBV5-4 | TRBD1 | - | CASSVGQGADQPQHF | TGTGCCAGCAGCGTTGGACAGGGGGCCGATCAGCCCCAGCATTTT
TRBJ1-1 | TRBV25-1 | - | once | CASSDQGTENTEAFF | TGTGCCAGCAGTGATCAGGGGACGGAGAACACTGAAGCTTTCTTT
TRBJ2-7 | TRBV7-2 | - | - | CASSPRRARTYEQYF | TGTGCCAGCAGCCCAAGGAGGGCCAGGACCTACGAGCAGTACTTC
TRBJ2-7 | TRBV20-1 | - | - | CSAWTPGAHEQYF | TGCAGTGCTTGGACACCAGGGGCCCACGAGCAGTACTTC
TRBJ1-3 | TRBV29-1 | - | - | CSVEGLRNTIYF | TGCAGCGTTGAGGGGTTGCGGAACACCATATATTTT
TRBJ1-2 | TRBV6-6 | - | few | CASRRRHRENGYTF | TGTGCCAGCAGACGTAGGCACAGAGAAAATGGCTACACCTTC
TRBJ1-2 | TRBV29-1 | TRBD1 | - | CSVESQGGNYGYTF | TGCAGCGTTGAATCACAGGGGGGAAACTATGGCTACACCTTC
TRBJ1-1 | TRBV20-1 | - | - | CSAREGNREAFF | TGCAGTGCTAGAGAGGGGAACAGGGAGGCTTTCTTT
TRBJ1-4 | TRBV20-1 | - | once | CSARDSPRRGPANEKLFF | TGCAGTGCTAGAGATTCGCCCCGACGGGGTCCCGCTAATGAAAAACTGTTTTTT
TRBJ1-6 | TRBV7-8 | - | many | CASSLVGDGGPLHF | TGTGCCAGCAGCTTAGTGGGAGACGGAGGACCCCTCCACTTT
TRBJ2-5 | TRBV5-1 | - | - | CASSLLGAGQETQYF | TGCGCCAGCAGCTTGCTTGGGGCGGGCCAAGAGACCCAGTACTTC
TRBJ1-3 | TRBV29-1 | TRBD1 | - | CSVDLGQGNTIYF | TGCAGCGTTGATCTGGGACAGGGGAACACCATATATTTT
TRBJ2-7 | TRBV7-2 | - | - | CASSLIFREQYF | TGTGCCAGCAGCTTAATTTTCCGGGAGCAGTACTTC
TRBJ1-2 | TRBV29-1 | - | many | CSVDGGRVWDGYTF | TGCAGCGTGGATGGCGGCAGGGTGTGGGATGGCTACACCTTC
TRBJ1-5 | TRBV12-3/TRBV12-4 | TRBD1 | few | CASSSGQGRTQPQHF | TGTGCCAGCAGTAGCGGACAGGGGAGGACCCAGCCCCAGCATTTT
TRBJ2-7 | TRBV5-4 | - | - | CASSLEGPTYEQYF | TGTGCCAGCAGCTTGGAGGGGCCTACCTACGAGCAGTACTTC
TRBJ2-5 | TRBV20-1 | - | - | CSARRGPGETQYF | TGCAGTGCTAGGCGGGGTCCGGGGGAGACCCAGTACTTC
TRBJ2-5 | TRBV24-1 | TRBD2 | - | CAALAGETQYF | TGTGCCGCCCTAGCGGGAGAGACCCAGTACTTC
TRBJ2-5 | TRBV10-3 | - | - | CATQGRETQYF | TGTGCCACACAGGGGAGGGAGACCCAGTACTTC